The clone carrying this T cell receptor beta chain came up once. Its matching antigen is unknown. The V gene lost 6 bases and the J gene lost 7 bases, with 8 bases spanning the gap. From germline, CDR1 is MNHNY and CDR2 SVGAGI (reference sequence). There are 11 residues in the CDR3. Once extracted for a subset, genomic DNA was divided evenly among several immunoSEQ plates. Profiling relied on immunoSEQ multiplex PCR, and the TCRdb table lists in-frame clones only, not all of them. The table shows around 200,000 clones, with 65% to 70% occurring only once. The source of the sample is a study of shared clonotypes between healthy human individuals. Study details: For every donor, three CD4 naive, three CD4 memory, two CD8 naive and one CD8 memory plates were used.

Study-wide findings and caveats: Sampling covered blood only; tissue repertoires likely differ.

The study drew its donors from healthy HIV-negative adults without recent acute infections or vaccinations. The rearrangement uses TRBV6-6 and TRBJ2-3; unclear D gene. The sample taken for sequencing was memory CD4+ T cells sorted from blood. Documented subset: CD45RA-negative fraction. This clonotype originated in a man aged 30 to 45 in good health. CDR3 sequence: CASSALNTQYF. In DNA form, the CDR3 reads TGTGCCAGCAGCGCATTGAATACGCAGTATTTT.